The T cell receptor beta chain described here comes from a study of T cell responses to AZD1222 COVID-19 vaccine. Findings of the study overall: Reports say nearly half of spike-specific TCRs go after unmutated variant regions. After the peak T cell response, and only then, were repertoires sampled. Donors were mostly white British, more females; clonal diversity possibly underestimated.

Combined were second doses at about 4 or about 12 weeks. Germline-derived CDR1 and CDR2 are LGHNA and YNFKEQ. This CDR3 has 15 residues. The trim removed 2 bases at V and 5 bases at J, leaving 4 bases unmatched. About this clone: Its cognate antigen is unknown.

Clones were read by immunoSEQ multiplex PCR, and TCRdb kept only the in-frame ones, dropping some. This sample yields over 130,000 clones, of which 88% are seen a single time; about 3.1% belongs to the top ten. The sequence was obtained from an adult who received the AZD1222 COVID-19 vaccine. The source was peripheral blood, collected 28 days after the second AZD1222 dose. The rearrangement uses TRBV4-2 and TRBJ2-7, with 12 bases aligning to TRBD2. The CDR3 loop is CASSQSRTSGNEQYF. CDR3 sequence (DNA): TGTGCCAGCAGCCAATCGCGGACTAGCGGGAACGAGCAGTACTTC.